The 30 T cell receptor beta chains reported below all come from one sample, sequenced in a study of blood T cell repertoires in COVID-19. The protocol was immunoSEQ multiplex PCR, while the TCRdb copy is restricted to in-frame clones and leaves out a portion. In the table there are about 86,000 clones, 65% to 85% of which are singletons. Sequencing was done on a sample of peripheral blood. These receptors all come from a woman of 80 years or more with active or convalescent COVID-19.

The gene calls are TRBV6-5 and TRBJ2-3; D not certain. The germline V gene has CDR1 MNHEY and CDR2 SVGAGI. The CDR3 consists of 13 residues. The V gene lost 4 bases and the J gene lost 14 bases, with 19 bases spanning the gap. The CDR3 sequence: CASSLTPGHLRYF. CDR3 coding DNA: TGTGCCAGCAGTTTGACTCCTGGCCACCTTAGGTATTTT.

DNA of the CDR3: TGTGCCAGCAGCGTAGGGGGCTGGGACTACAATGAGCAGTTCTTC. It yields the protein CASSVGGWDYNEQFF. The rearrangement uses TRBV9 and TRBJ2-1, with D maybe TRBD1 (5 bases). Trimming took 0 bases from V and 3 from J, leaving 10 bases between them. The CDR3 extends over 15 amino acids. In germline, CDR1 is SGDLS, CDR2 YYNGEE.

The chain is built from TRBV7-2 and TRBJ2-5; tentatively, D is TRBD1 (5 bases). Germline CDR1 reads SGHTA; CDR2 reads FQGNSA. Trimming took 5 bases from V and 5 from J, leaving 15 bases between them. The CDR3 is 14 amino acids. The CDR3 is CASSTPAGRETQYF. CDR3 in DNA: TGTGCCAGCAGCACCCCGGCAGGGCGGGAGACCCAGTACTTC.

J is TRBJ2-2 and V is TRBV29-1; tentative D call: TRBD2 (6 bases). Trimming removed 3 bases at V and 2 bases at J, with 13 bases between. This CDR3 spans 15 amino acids. The germline V gene encodes CDR1 SQVTM and CDR2 ANQGSEA. The CDR3: CSVEGGGVNTGELFF. In nucleotides, the CDR3 is TGCAGCGTTGAGGGAGGAGGGGTTAACACCGGGGAGCTGTTTTTT.

V gene TRBV29-1 combines with J gene TRBJ1-3; unclear D gene. CDR3 length: 11 amino acids. Between the trimmed V and J ends, which lost 7 bases and 8 bases, there was a span of 12 bases. CDR1 SQVTM and CDR2 ANQGSEA come from the germline V gene. The CDR3 sequence: CSAAEGDTIYF. The CDR3 coding sequence is TGCAGCGCCGCGGAGGGAGACACCATATATTTT.

The genes are TRBV27 and TRBJ2-3; D is ambiguous. Trimming removed 3 bases at V and 2 bases at J, with 12 bases between. This CDR3 comprises 15 residues. CDR1 is MNHEY, CDR2 SMNVEV, per germline (reference sequence). The CDR3, as DNA: TGTGCCAGCAGTTTCCGGAGAAGTCCCACAGATACGCAGTATTTT. It specifies CASSFRRSPTDTQYF.

This rearrangement joins TRBV27 to TRBJ2-7, with D maybe TRBD2 (6 bases). The CDR3 loop spans 13 amino acids. The V end was cut by 6 bases, the J end by 3 bases, with 12 bases between. CDR1 and CDR2 (germline): MNHEY, SMNVEV (reference sequence). The CDR3 nucleotides read TGTGCCAGCAGCCTAGGGAGGATCTACGAGCAGTACTTC. This sequence encodes CASSLGRIYEQYF.

The chain uses TRBV2 and TRBJ1-2; 9 bases map to TRBD1. Germline V CDR1 and CDR2: SNHLY, FYNNEI. After removal of 5 bases from V and 8 bases from J, the junction contained 12 bases not matched to a gene. CDR3 length: 15 residues. This CDR3 reads CASSTGGARLRGYTF. CDR3 sequence (DNA): TGTGCCAGCAGTACAGGGGGCGCGAGGTTGAGAGGCTACACCTTC.

The rearrangement links TRBV3-1 (or the pseudogene TRBV3-2) to TRBJ2-3; 11 nucleotides line up with TRBD2. CDR3 size: 16 residues. Germline V CDR1 and CDR2: LGHDT, YNNKEL (reference sequence). Trimming took 4 bases from V and 4 from J; bases not matched to a gene: 7. CDR3 nucleotides: TGTGCCAGCAGCCCCGAACTAGCGGGGGCCTCAGATACGCAGTATTTT. Amino acid sequence: CASSPELAGASDTQYF.

V and J are TRBV5-1 and TRBJ2-1; 12 bases agree with TRBD2. In germline, CDR1 is SGHRS, CDR2 YFSETQ. The CDR3 is made up of 15 amino acids. V was pared by 3 bases and J by 6 bases, with 4 bases of the junction left unmatched. The chain's CDR3 is CASSSSSGRANEQFF. The CDR3 DNA sequence: TGCGCCAGCAGCTCATCTAGCGGGAGGGCCAATGAGCAGTTCTTC.

This chain links TRBV5-1 with TRBJ2-1; TRBD1 aligns across 8 bases. CDR1 and CDR2 (germline): SGHRS, YFSETQ. CDR3 length: 17 residues. V gave up 4 bases and J gave up 5 bases; unmatched junction bases: 14. CDR3 loop: CASSRYSGGQANNEQFF. The CDR3 DNA sequence: TGCGCCAGCAGCCGCTACTCCGGGGGACAGGCAAACAATGAGCAGTTCTTC.

The J gene is TRBJ2-5, the V gene TRBV3-1 (or the pseudogene TRBV3-2), with 8 positions matching TRBD2. Looked up from germline, CDR1 is LGHDT and CDR2 is YNNKEL (reference sequence). The CDR3 is 16 amino acids. The J segment lost 0 bases and the V segment lost 1 base, leaving 4 bases of the junction unmatched. In nucleotides, the CDR3 is TGTGCCAGCAGCCAAGTTGCGGGGGGTCACCAAGAGACCCAGTACTTC. Protein product: CASSQVAGGHQETQYF.

J is TRBJ1-4 and V is TRBV19, with no clear D. V was trimmed by 5 bases and J by 4 bases, leaving 8 bases between them. Germline assignment: CDR1 LNHDA and CDR2 SQIVND (reference sequence). The CDR3 totals 13 residues. CDR3 DNA sequence: TGTGCCAGTAGTCCCGTCCTTAATGAAAAACTGTTTTTT. It encodes CASSPVLNEKLFF. Full variable domain (remainder filled in from reference TRBV19 and TRBJ1-4): DGGITQSPKYLFRKEGQNVTLSCEQNLNHDAMYWYRQDPGQGLRLIYYSQIVNDFQKGDIAEGYSVSREKKESFPLTVTSAQKNPTAFYLCASSPVLNEKLFFGSGTQLSVL.

V is TRBV12-5 and J is TRBJ2-3; 11 nucleotides agree with TRBD2. The germline V gene encodes CDR1 LGHNT and CDR2 FRNRAP. V lost 0 bases, J lost 5 bases, and 7 bases stayed unmatched. CDR3 length: 17 amino acids. The CDR3 DNA follows: TGTGCTAGTGGTTTGGTATTAGCGGGGGGGCGCGGAGATACGCAGTATTTT. Encoded protein: CASGLVLAGGRGDTQYF.

The chain joins TRBV6-4 to TRBJ2-2; 7 nucleotides agree with TRBD1. Germline values: CDR1 MRHNA, CDR2 SNTAGT. The CDR3 consists of 12 residues. The V segment lost 8 bases and the J segment 4 bases; nucleotides outside the gene matches: 1. The CDR3 sequence is CASRDSTGELFF. The CDR3 DNA is TGTGCCAGCCGGGACAGCACCGGGGAGCTGTTTTTT.

The V call is TRBV7-2, the J call TRBJ1-6, with TRBD1 matching over 8 bases. V lost 5 bases and J lost 4; bases outside the gene matches: 10. The CDR3 has 17 amino acids. The germline V gene encodes CDR1 SGHTA and CDR2 FQGNSA. The CDR3 sequence is CASSPDRGGTYNSPLHF. Here the CDR3 DNA reads TGTGCCAGCAGCCCTGACAGGGGCGGAACATATAATTCACCCCTCCACTTT.

This rearrangement joins TRBV28 to TRBJ2-7; 9 bases are a match to TRBD1. V shed 6 bases and J 4 bases; nucleotides not matched to a gene: 10. Germline CDR1 MDHEN, CDR2 SYDVKM. This CDR3 is 15 amino acids long. This chain's CDR3 is CASRGGQGFTYEQYF. DNA of the CDR3: TGTGCCAGCAGGGGGGGACAGGGTTTTACATACGAGCAGTACTTC.

V usage is TRBV19 and J usage is TRBJ1-2; no clear D gene. CDR3 length: 13 amino acids. The germline V and J ends were trimmed by 1 base and 2 bases, with 5 bases remaining between them. In germline, CDR1 is LNHDA, CDR2 SQIVND (reference sequence). In nucleotides, the CDR3 is TGTGCCAGTAGTATAGCCAGGAACTATGGCTACACCTTC. Encoded protein: CASSIARNYGYTF.

The chain links TRBV19 to TRBJ1-1, with TRBD1 matching over 7 bases. The CDR3 has 15 amino acids. After removal of 3 bases from V and 2 bases from J, the junction contained 6 bases not matched to a gene. CDR1 is LNHDA, CDR2 SQIVND, per germline (reference sequence). CDR3 region: CASSMSRQGNTEAFF. CDR3 bases: TGTGCCAGTAGTATGTCCCGACAGGGAAACACTGAAGCTTTCTTT.

This chain joins TRBV19 and TRBJ1-2, with unresolved D. This CDR3 has 16 amino acids. The ends were cut back, 5 bases at V and 4 bases at J, with 20 bases in the middle. CDR1 LNHDA and CDR2 SQIVND come from the germline V gene (reference sequence). The CDR3 region has the DNA TGTGCCAGTAGTTCTACTTGGAGCCTTGAGGTCTATGGCTACACCTTC. Translating gives CASSSTWSLEVYGYTF.

In its sample, this clone was seen once. The chain uses TRBV5-4 and TRBJ1-1; no firm D call. Germline lookup yields CDR1 SGHNT and CDR2 YYREEE (reference sequence). The CDR3 contains 14 residues. V was cut by 1 base and J by 4 bases, with 11 bases left in between. DNA of the CDR3: TGTGCCAGCAGCTTGTCCCGGGGTTCCACTGAAGCTTTCTTT. It is translated as CASSLSRGSTEAFF.

The chain links TRBV5-1 to TRBJ1-1, with D tentatively TRBD1 (6 bases). CDR1 is SGHRS, CDR2 YFSETQ, per germline. Trimming took 2 bases from V and 4 from J, leaving 12 bases between them. This CDR3 spans 14 amino acids. The CDR3 here is CASSFAGEFTEAFF. CDR3 sequence (DNA): TGCGCCAGCAGCTTTGCAGGGGAGTTCACTGAAGCTTTCTTT.

The chain is built from TRBV20-1 and TRBJ2-1, with TRBD2 matching 9 bases. CDR3 size: 16 residues. From germline, CDR1 is DFQATT and CDR2 SNEGSKA (reference sequence). V was pared by 3 bases and J by 4 bases, with 10 bases of the junction left unmatched. In DNA, the CDR3 is TGCAGTGCTAGTCTGCGCCTAGCGGGGCAATACAATGAGCAGTTCTTC. It is translated as CSASLRLAGQYNEQFF.

CDR3 in amino acids: CASSLAYLGGSSGYGYTF. Written as DNA, the CDR3 is TGTGCCAGCAGCTTAGCTTATCTAGGAGGCAGTTCGGGCTATGGCTACACCTTC. This chain uses TRBV11-2 with TRBJ1-2; D is uncertain. In germline, CDR1 is SGHAT, CDR2 FQNNGV. Trimming took 1 base from V and 4 from J, leaving 22 bases between them. The CDR3 has 18 residues. Drawing the rest from reference TRBV11-2 and TRBJ1-2, the complete variable domain is EAGVAQSPRYKIIEKRQSVAFWCNPISGHATLYWYQQILGQGPKLLIQFQNNGVVDDSQLPKDRFSAERLKGVDSTLKIQPAKLEDSAVYLCASSLAYLGGSSGYGYTFGSGTRLTVV.

The chain uses TRBV18 and TRBJ2-5; D remains ambiguous. The CDR3 is 14 amino acids. Looked up from germline, CDR1 is KGHSH and CDR2 is LQKENI. V dropped 3 bases and J dropped 5 bases, with 13 bases sitting between them. The CDR3 is CASSPALVGETQYF. The CDR3 DNA reads TGTGCCAGCTCACCGGCGCTAGTGGGTGAGACCCAGTACTTC.

This clone was seen only once. V gene TRBV29-1 combines with J gene TRBJ1-1; the D is unclear. Germline V gene sequence: CDR1 SQVTM, CDR2 ANQGSEA. The CDR3 covers 13 residues. The V and J ends lost 6 bases and 2 bases respectively, with 13 bases between them. CDR3 sequence: CSVQYGLNTEAFF. CDR3 nucleotides: TGCAGCGTCCAATACGGTCTCAACACTGAAGCTTTCTTT.

The genes are TRBV28 and TRBJ1-4; D may be TRBD1 (5 bases). Trimming took 3 bases from V and 7 from J, leaving 12 bases between them. Germline assignment: CDR1 MDHEN and CDR2 SYDVKM. This CDR3 has 14 amino acids. CDR3 bases: TGTGCCAGCAGTTTTGCCAGGGCGGCTGAAAAACTGTTTTTT. This gives the protein CASSFARAAEKLFF.

The chain carries TRBV3-1 (or the pseudogene TRBV3-2) and TRBJ1-2, with 7 bases fitting TRBD1. Germline loops: CDR1 LGHDT, CDR2 YNNKEL (reference sequence). Trimming cost V 4 bases and J 4 bases; bases outside gene matches: 12. The CDR3 contains 16 residues. CDR3 residues: CASSPDRKGAGYGYTF. In DNA, the CDR3 is TGTGCCAGCAGCCCAGATCGAAAGGGGGCTGGCTATGGCTACACCTTC.

This chain links TRBV6-5 with TRBJ1-1; D might be TRBD1 (5 bases). Per germline, CDR1 MNHEY and CDR2 SVGAGI. Trimming cost V 5 bases and J 1 base, with 8 bases left between them. The CDR3 runs to 13 residues. This chain's CDR3 is CASSLTENTEAFF. The CDR3 coding sequence is TGTGCCAGCAGTCTGACAGAGAACACTGAAGCTTTCTTT.

The V call is TRBV3-1 (or the pseudogene TRBV3-2), the J call TRBJ2-3; a possible D gene is TRBD1 (6 bases). The CDR3 contains 15 residues. CDR1 LGHDT and CDR2 YNNKEL come from the germline V gene (reference sequence). Between the trimmed V and J ends, which lost 7 bases and 0 bases, there was a span of 14 bases. The CDR3 bases are TGTGCCAGCACCCAGGGGCCGCGGAGCACAGATACGCAGTATTTT. Translating gives CASTQGPRSTDTQYF.